One T cell receptor (beta chain) is described in this entry. Its matching antigen is unknown. Treatment denoted: roughly 20 received Ad26.COV2.S at low or high dose, single or two shots; about 5 received placebo; per-sample allocation not given. Collection of the samples took place on day 63 after the first injection of vaccine or placebo. The data originate from a study of Ad26.COV2.S vaccination and SARS-CoV-2 variants. Background on the study: As a participant in COV1001, the donor was in the Ad26.COV2.S trial arm. Into the muscle, Ad26.COV2.S was dosed once or twice, 56 days apart.

Germline-derived CDR1 and CDR2 are MGHDK and SYGVNS. The CDR3 contains 12 residues. After removal of 8 bases from V and 11 bases from J, the junction contained 8 bases not matched to a gene. Only in-frame clones appear in the TCRdb table, and some are missing; sequencing was by immunoSEQ multiplex PCR. The sample lists about 420,000 clones, approximately 90% occurring once. Overall study findings and caveats: Those who received the vaccine showed greater spike-specific TCR breadth than those given placebo. An underestimation of total T cell responses may have resulted from the TCR breadth and depth analyses.

The genes are TRBV25-1 and TRBJ1-1, with TRBD1 matching 10 bases. The receptor's source is a person aged 18-60 years who received the Ad26.COV2.S COVID-19 vaccine or a placebo. The material sequenced was peripheral blood, taken in a trial of Ad26.COV2.S vaccine versus placebo. CDR3 bases: TGTGCCAGCCACGGACAGGGGGGCGAGGCTTTCTTT. It specifies CASHGQGGEAFF. Full variable domain (outside the CDR3, taken from reference TRBV25-1 and TRBJ1-1): EADIYQTPRYLVIGTGKKITLECSQTMGHDKMYWYQQDPGMELHLIHYSYGVNSTEKGDLSSESTVSRIRTEHFPLTLESARPSHTSQYLCASHGQGGEAFFGQGTRLTVV.